This T cell receptor (beta chain) was documented in a study of naive and memory T cell subsets. Amplification of ligated cDNA took four PCR rounds with SP2 and nested alpha and beta constant primers. MiXCR, applied by TCRdb to the UMI-ligation and nested PCR reads, yields one record per CDR3 protein. The table lists roughly 2,000 distinct CDR3 sequences, roughly 4% of them singletons. By frequency in the sample, this clonotype is medium-sized (0.01 to 0.1%). This CDR3 region has 15 residues. The germline V gene encodes CDR1 MNHNY and CDR2 SVGAGI (reference sequence). V was trimmed by 5 bases and J by 6 bases, leaving 19 bases between them. Stated treatment: skin biopsy from saline-injected control site (resident skin T cells). Unsorted total RNA, roughly 1 to 1,100 ng, was DNase treated before reverse transcription. The library had UMIs added by 3' ligation of an oligonucleotide to TCR cDNA.

The sample was skin, taken from a saline injection site in the skin. The receptor's source is an adult in good health. V is TRBV6-6 and J is TRBJ1-2; TRBD1 is a possible D gene (6 bases). The CDR3 region is CASSINADSFDGYTF. For the CDR3, the DNA is TGTGCCAGCAGTATTAACGCGGACAGTTTTGATGGCTACACCTTC.